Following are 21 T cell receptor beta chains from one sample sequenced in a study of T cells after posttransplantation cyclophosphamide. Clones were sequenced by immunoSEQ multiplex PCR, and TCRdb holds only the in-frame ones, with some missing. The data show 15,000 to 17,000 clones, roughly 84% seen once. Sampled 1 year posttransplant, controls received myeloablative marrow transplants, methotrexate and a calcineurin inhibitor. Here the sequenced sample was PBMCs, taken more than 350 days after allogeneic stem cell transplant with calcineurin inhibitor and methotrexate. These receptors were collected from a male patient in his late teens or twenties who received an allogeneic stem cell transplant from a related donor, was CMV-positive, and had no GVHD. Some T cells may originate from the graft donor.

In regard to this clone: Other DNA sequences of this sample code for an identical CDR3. CDR3 protein: CASSLRGREQYF. CDR3 DNA: TGTGCCAGCAGCCTCAGAGGCCGCGAGCAGTACTTC. This chain joins TRBV7-6 and TRBJ2-7; D remains unclear. The CDR3 runs 12 residues. Trimming cost V 5 bases and J 6 bases, with 11 bases left between them. Per germline, CDR1 SGHVS and CDR2 FNYEAQ.

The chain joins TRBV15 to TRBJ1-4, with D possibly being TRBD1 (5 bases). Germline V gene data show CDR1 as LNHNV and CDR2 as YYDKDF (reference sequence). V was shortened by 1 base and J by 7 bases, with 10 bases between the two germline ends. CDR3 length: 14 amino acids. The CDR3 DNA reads TGTGCCACCAGCAGAGGGGGGGTAGTTGAAAAACTGTTTTTT. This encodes CATSRGGVVEKLFF.

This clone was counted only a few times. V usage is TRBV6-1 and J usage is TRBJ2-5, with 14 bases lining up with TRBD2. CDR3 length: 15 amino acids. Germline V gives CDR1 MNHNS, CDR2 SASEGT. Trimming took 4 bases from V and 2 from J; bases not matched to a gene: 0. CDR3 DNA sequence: TGTGCCAGCAGTGGACTAGCGGGAGGGCAAGAGACCCAGTACTTC. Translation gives CASSGLAGGQETQYF.

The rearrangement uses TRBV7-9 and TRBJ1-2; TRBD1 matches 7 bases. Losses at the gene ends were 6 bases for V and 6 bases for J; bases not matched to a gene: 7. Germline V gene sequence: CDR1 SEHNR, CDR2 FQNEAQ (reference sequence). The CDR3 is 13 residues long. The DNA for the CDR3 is TGTGCCAGCAGTCCGCAGGGGGGCGATGGCTACACCTTC. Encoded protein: CASSPQGGDGYTF.

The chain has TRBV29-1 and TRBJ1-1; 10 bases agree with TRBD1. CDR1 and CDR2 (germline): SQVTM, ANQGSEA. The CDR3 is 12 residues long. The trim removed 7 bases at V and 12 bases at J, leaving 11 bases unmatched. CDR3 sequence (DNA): TGCAGCGCTCAACCGGGACAGGGGATTCCTTTCTTT. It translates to CSAQPGQGIPFF.

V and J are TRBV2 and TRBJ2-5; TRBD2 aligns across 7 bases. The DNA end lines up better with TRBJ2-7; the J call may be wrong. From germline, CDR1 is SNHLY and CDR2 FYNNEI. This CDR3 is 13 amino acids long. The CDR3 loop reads CARKKVAGDEQYF. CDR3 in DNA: TGTGCCAGGAAAAAGGTGGCGGGAGACGAGCAGTACTTC.

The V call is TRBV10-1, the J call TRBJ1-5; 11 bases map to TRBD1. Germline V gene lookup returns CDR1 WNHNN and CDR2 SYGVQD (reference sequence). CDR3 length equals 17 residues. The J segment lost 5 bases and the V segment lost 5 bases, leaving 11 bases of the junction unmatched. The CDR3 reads CASSTRRGQGDDQPQHF. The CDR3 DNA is TGCGCCAGCAGTACACGCAGGGGACAGGGGGACGATCAGCCCCAGCATTTT.

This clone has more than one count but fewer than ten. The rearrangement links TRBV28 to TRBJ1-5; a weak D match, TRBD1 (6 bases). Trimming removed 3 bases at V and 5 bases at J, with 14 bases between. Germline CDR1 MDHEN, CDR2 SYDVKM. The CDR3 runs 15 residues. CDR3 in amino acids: CASSLGGAGYQPQHF. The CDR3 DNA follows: TGTGCCAGCAGTTTGGGGGGGGCTGGGTATCAGCCCCAGCATTTT.

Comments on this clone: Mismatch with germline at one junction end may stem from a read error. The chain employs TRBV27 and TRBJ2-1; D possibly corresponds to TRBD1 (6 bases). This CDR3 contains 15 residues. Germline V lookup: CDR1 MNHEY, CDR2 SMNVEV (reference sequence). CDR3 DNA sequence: TGTGCCAGCAGGTTAAGGGACAACTCCTACAGTGAGCAGTTCTTC. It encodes CASRLRDNSYSEQFF.

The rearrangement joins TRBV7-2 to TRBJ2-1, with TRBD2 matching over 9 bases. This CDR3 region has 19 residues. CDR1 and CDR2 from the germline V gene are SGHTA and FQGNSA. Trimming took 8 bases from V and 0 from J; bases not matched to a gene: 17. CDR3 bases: TGTGCCAGCTGTCATACGCCCCTAGCGGGATCCAGCTCCTACAATGAGCAGTTCTTC. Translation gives CASCHTPLAGSSSYNEQFF.

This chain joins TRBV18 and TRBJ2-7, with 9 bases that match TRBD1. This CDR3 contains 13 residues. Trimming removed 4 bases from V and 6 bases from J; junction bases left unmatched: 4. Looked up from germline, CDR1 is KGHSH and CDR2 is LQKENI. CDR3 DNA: TGTGCCAGCTCACGGGGGACAGGGTCCGAGCAGTACTTC. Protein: CASSRGTGSEQYF.

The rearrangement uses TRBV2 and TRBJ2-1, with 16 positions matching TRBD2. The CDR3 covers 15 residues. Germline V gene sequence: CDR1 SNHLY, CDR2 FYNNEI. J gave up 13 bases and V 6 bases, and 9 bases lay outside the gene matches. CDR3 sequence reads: CASREPGLAGGIQFF. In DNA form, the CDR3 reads TGTGCCAGCAGGGAGCCGGGACTAGCGGGGGGGATCCAGTTCTTC.

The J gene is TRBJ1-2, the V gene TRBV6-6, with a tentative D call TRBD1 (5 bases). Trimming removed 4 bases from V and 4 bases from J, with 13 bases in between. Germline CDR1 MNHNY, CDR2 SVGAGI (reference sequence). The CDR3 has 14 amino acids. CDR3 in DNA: TGTGCCAGCAGTTCCATCAACGGGGGCTATGGCTACACCTTC. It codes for CASSSINGGYGYTF.

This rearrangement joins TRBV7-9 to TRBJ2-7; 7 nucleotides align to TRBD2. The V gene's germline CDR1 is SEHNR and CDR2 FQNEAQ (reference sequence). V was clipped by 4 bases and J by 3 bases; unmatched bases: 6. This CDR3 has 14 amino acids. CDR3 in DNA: TGTGCCAGCAGCTGGGAGCGGGATTTCTACGAGCAGTACTTC. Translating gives CASSWERDFYEQYF. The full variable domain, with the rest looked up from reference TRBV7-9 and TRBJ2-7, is DTGVSQNPRHKITKRGQNVTFRCDPISEHNRLYWYRQTLGQGPEFLTYFQNEAQLEKSRLLSDRFSAERPKGSFSTLEIQRTEQGDSAMYLCASSWERDFYEQYFGPGTRLTVT.

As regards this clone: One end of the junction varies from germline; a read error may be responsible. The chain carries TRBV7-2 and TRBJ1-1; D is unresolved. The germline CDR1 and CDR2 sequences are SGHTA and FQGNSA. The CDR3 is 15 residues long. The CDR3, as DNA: TGTGCCAGCAGCTTATTTAGCGCAGGCGCCACCGTGGGAGTCTTT. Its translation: CASSLFSAGATVGVF. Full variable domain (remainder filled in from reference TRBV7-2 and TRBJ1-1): GAGVSQSPSNKVTEKGKDVELRCDPISGHTALYWYRQSLGQGLEFLIYFQGNSAPDKSGLPSDRFSAERTGGSVSTLTIQRTQQEDSAVYLCASSLFSAGATVGVFGQGTRLTVV.

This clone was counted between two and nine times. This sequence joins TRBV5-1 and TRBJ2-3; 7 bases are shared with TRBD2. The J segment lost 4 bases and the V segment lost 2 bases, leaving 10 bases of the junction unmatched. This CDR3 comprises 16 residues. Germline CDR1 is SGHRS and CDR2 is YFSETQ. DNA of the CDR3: TGCGCCAGCAGCTTTGGGGGGAGACTAGCCGCAGATACGCAGTATTTT. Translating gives CASSFGGRLAADTQYF.

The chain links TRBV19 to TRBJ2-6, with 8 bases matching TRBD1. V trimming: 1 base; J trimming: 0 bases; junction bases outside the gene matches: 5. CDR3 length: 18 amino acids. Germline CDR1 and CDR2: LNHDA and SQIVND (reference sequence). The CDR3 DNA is TGTGCCAGTAGTATAGTCCAGGGGGCCTTCTCTGGGGCCAACGTCCTGACTTTC. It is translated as CASSIVQGAFSGANVLTF.

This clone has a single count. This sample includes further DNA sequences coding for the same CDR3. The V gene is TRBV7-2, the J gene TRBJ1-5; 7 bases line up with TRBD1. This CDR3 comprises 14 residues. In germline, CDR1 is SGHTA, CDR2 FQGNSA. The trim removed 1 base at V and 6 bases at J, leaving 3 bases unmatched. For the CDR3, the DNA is TGTGCCAGCAGCTTAGACAGGGGAGGTCAGCCCCAGCATTTT. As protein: CASSLDRGGQPQHF.

CDR3 nucleotide sequence: TGTGCCAGCAGCTTCCAGGGAATGTACGAGCAGTACTTC. It is translated as CASSFQGMYEQYF. This chain joins TRBV5-6 and TRBJ2-7, with D perhaps matching TRBD1 (5 bases). V dropped 2 bases and J dropped 4 bases, with 10 bases sitting between them. CDR1 and CDR2 from the germline V gene are SGHDT and YYEEEE. This CDR3 is 13 amino acids long.

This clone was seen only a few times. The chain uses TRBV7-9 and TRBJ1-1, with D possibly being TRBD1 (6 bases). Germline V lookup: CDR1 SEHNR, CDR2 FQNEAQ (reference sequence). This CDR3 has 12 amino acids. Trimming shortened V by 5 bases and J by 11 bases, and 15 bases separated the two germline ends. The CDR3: CASSIRQVNAFF. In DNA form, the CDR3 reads TGTGCCAGCAGCATAAGACAGGTGAACGCTTTCTTT.

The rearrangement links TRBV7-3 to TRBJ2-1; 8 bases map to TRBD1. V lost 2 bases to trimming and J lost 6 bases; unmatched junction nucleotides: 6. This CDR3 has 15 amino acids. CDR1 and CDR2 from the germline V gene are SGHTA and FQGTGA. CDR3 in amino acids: CASSLWQGAANEQFF. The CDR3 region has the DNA TGTGCCAGCAGCTTATGGCAGGGGGCGGCCAATGAGCAGTTCTTC.